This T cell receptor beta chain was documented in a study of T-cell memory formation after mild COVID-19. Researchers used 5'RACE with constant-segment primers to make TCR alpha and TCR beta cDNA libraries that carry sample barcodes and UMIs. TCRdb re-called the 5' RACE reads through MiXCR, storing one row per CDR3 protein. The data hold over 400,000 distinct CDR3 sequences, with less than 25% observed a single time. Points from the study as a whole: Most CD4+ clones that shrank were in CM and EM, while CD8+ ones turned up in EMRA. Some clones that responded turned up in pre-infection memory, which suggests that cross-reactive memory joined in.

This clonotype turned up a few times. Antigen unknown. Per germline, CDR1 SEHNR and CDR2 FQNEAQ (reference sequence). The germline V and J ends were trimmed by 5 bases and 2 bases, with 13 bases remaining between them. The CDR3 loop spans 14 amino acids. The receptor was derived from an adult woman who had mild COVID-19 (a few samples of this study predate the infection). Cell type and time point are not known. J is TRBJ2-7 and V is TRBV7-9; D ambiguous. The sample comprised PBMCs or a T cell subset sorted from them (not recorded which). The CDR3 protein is CASSTSALPYEQYF. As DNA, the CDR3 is TGTGCCAGCAGCACCTCGGCTCTTCCCTACGAGCAGTACTTC. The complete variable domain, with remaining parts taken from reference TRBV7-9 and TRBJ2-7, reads DTGVSQNPRHKITKRGQNVTFRCDPISEHNRLYWYRQTLGQGPEFLTYFQNEAQLEKSRLLSDRFSAERPKGSFSTLEIQRTEQGDSAMYLCASSTSALPYEQYFGPGTRLTVT.